This T cell receptor beta chain was sequenced for a study of T cells in Graves' hyperthyroidism and ophthalmopathy. Germline lookup yields CDR1 SGHAT and CDR2 FQNNGV. The CDR3 totals 15 residues. Trimming stripped 1 base from V and 2 bases from J, with 12 bases between. Many counts were recorded for this clonotype. What it binds is unknown. Study findings and constraints: Most thyroid clonotypes with frequency above 0.001 were detected in blood.

RNA transcripts provided the source from which TCR beta CDR3 regions were amplified. With the HTBI primer set, the TCR CDR3 went through a first round of RT-PCR. TCRdb independently ran MiXCR on the multiplex PCR reads; one entry per CDR3 protein. This sample carries about 350,000 distinct CDR3 sequences, about 15% of them seen once, and the ten largest clones take approximately 20%. This receptor was identified in a woman aged 60 to 75 with Graves' ophthalmopathy. The chain carries TRBV11-2 and TRBJ2-7, with TRBD2 as a possible D gene (5 bases). Sample: blood. This CDR3 is CASSLGVGSAYEQYF. CDR3 DNA: TGTGCCAGCAGCTTAGGGGTAGGGAGCGCCTACGAGCAGTACTTC.